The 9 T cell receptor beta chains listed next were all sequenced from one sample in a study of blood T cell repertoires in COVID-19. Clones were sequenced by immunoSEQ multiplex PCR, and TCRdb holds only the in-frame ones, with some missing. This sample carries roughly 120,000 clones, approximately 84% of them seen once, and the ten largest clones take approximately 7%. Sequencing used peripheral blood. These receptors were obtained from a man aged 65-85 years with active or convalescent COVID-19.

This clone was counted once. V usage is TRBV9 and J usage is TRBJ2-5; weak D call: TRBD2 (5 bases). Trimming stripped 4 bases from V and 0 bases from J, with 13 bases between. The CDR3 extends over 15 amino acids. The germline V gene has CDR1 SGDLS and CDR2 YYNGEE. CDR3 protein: CASSTLSGNQETQYF. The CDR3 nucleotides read TGTGCCAGCAGCACATTATCCGGGAACCAAGAGACCCAGTACTTC.

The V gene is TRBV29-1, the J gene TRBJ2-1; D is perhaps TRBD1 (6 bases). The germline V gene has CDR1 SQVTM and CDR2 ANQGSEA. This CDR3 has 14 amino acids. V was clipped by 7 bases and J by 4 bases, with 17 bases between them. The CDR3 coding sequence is TGCAGCGCTGGGGACACCCCGATATACAATGAGCAGTTCTTC. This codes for CSAGDTPIYNEQFF.

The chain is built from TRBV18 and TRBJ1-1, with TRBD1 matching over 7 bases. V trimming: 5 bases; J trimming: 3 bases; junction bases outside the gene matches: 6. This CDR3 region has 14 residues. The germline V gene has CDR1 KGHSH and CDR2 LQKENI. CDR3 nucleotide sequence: TGTGCCAGCTCAGAGGGGGCGCAGGACACTGAAGCTTTCTTT. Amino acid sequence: CASSEGAQDTEAFF.

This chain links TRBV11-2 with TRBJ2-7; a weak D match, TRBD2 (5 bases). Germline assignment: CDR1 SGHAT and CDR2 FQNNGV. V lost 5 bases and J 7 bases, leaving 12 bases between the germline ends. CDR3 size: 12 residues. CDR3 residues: CASSPNPGEQYF. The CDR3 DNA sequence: TGTGCCAGCAGCCCTAATCCGGGGGAGCAGTACTTC. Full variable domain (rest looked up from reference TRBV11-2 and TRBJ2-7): EAGVAQSPRYKIIEKRQSVAFWCNPISGHATLYWYQQILGQGPKLLIQFQNNGVVDDSQLPKDRFSAERLKGVDSTLKIQPAKLEDSAVYLCASSPNPGEQYFGPGTRLTVT.

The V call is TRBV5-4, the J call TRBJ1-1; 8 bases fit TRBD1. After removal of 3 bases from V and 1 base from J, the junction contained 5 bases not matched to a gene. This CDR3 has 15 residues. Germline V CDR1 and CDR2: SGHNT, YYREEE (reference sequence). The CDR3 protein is CASSWPTGGNTEAFF. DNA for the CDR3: TGTGCCAGCAGCTGGCCAACAGGGGGGAACACTGAAGCTTTCTTT.

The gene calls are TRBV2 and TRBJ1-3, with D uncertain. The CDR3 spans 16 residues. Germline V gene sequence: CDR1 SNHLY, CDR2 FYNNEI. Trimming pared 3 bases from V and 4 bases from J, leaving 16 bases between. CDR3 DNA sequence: TGTGCCAGCAGTGACGTCAGCGGGTCGAAGGGAAACACCATATATTTT. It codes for CASSDVSGSKGNTIYF.

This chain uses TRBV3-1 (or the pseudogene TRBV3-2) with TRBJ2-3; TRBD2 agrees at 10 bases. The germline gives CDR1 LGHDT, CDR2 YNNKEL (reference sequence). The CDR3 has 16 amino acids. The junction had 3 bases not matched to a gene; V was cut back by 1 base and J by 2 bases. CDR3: CASSQALAGATDTQYF. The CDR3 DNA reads TGTGCCAGCAGCCAAGCTCTAGCGGGGGCCACAGATACGCAGTATTTT.

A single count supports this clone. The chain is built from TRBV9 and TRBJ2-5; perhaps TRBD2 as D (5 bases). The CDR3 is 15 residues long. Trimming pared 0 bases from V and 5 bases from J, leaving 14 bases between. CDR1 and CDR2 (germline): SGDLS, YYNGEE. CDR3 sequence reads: CASSVATGSRETQYF. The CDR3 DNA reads TGTGCCAGCAGCGTAGCTACGGGGTCCCGGGAGACCCAGTACTTC.

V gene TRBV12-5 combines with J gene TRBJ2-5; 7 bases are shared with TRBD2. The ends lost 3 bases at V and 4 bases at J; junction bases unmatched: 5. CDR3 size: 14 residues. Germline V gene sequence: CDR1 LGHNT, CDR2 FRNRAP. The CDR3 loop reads CASGFGLGRETQYF. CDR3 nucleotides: TGTGCTAGTGGTTTCGGACTAGGACGAGAGACCCAGTACTTC.